This paragraph reports one T cell receptor beta chain. CDR1 is MDHEN, CDR2 SYDVKM, per germline. Trimming took off 6 bases at V and 4 bases at J, with 12 bases between the two ends. This CDR3 contains 13 residues. Exposed enrollees encountered a COVID-19 case at some point within 2 weeks before study entry. Authors' processing steps: Amplification of reference gene primers was used by the study to estimate nucleated cell counts. The repertoire was sequenced with immunoSEQ multiplex PCR; TCRdb's copy has only in-frame clones and lacks some. That table gives V, J and clone size, and the DNA gave D and trimming. The sample records some 300,000 clones, roughly 86% being singletons. This record comes from a study of blood T cell repertoires in COVID-19. Across the whole study: T cells, B-cell-depleted T cells, or PBMCs provided the cDNA or gDNA that served as material.

The source material was PBMCs or T cells enriched from blood (not recorded which). The chain links TRBV28 to TRBJ1-2, with a weak D call TRBD1 (6 bases). This clonotype was obtained from a woman aged 45-60 years who had been exposed to COVID-19. The CDR3 nucleotides are TGTGCCAGCAGACGTAGGGGGTCCTATGGCTACACCTTC. Its protein product is CASRRRGSYGYTF.